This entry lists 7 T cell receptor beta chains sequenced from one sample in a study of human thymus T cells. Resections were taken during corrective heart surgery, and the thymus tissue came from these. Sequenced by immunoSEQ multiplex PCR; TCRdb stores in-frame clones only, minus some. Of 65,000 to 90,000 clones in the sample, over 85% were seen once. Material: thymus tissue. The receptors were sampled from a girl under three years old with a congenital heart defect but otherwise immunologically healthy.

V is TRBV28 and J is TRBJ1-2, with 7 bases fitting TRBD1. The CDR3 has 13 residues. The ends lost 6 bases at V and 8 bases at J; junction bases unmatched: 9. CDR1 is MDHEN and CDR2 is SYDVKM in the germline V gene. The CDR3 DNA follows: TGTGCCAGCAGAGACAGGGACAGCCAAGGCTACACCTTC. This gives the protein CASRDRDSQGYTF.

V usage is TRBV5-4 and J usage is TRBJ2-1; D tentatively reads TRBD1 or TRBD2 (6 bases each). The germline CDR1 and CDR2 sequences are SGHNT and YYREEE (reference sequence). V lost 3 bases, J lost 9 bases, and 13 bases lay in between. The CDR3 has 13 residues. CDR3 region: CASSSPRGGEQFF. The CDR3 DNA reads TGTGCCAGCAGCTCCCCCAGGGGAGGTGAGCAGTTCTTC.

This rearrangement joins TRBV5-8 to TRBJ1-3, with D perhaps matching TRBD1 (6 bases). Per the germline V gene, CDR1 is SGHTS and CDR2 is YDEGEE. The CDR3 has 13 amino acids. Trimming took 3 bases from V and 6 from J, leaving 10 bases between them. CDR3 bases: TGTGCCAGCAGCTACAGGGTCCAAAACACCATATATTTT. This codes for CASSYRVQNTIYF.

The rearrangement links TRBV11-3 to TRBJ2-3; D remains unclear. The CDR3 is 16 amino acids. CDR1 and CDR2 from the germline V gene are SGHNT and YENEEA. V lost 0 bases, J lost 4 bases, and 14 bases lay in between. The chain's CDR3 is CASSLEGPSRSDTQYF. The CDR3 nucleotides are TGTGCCAGCAGCTTAGAGGGTCCATCCCGGTCAGATACGCAGTATTTT.

CDR3 bases: TGTGCCAGCAGCGTAGTGGGTAGCCAGTCCTACAATGAGCAGTTCTTC. It encodes CASSVVGSQSYNEQFF. The rearrangement links TRBV9 to TRBJ2-1; D call uncertain. The V end was cut by 0 bases, the J end by 1 base, with 11 bases between. CDR3 length equals 16 residues. Germline V gives CDR1 SGDLS, CDR2 YYNGEE.

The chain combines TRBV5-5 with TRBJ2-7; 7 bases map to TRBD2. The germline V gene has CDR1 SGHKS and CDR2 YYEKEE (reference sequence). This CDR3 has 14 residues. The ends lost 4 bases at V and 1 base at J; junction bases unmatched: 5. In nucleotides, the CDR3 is TGTGCCAGCAGCCAAACTAGCGTGTCCTACGAGCAGTACTTC. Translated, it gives CASSQTSVSYEQYF.

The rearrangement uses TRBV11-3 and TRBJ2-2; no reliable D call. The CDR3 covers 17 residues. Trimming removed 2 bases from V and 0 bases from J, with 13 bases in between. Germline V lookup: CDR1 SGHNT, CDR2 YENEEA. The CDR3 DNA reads TGTGCCAGCAGCTTAACGGCGGCCACCCCGAACACCGGGGAGCTGTTTTTT. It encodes CASSLTAATPNTGELFF.